These 32 T cell receptor beta chains were all obtained from the same sample, sequenced in a study of T cell repertoires in cytomegalovirus infection. In TCRdb, the reads were re-called with MiXCR into one record per CDR3 protein. The sample lists 450,000 to 550,000 distinct CDR3 sequences, approximately 15% seen once, with about 24% in the top ten. Sequences were obtained from CD8+ T cells from PBMCs. Receptors were obtained from a human donor in good health (CMV status not recorded). Some clones in this sample may be carry-over from other donors' samples.

This clonotype was picked up a small number of times. The V and J genes are TRBV5-5 and TRBJ2-7, with 8 bases aligning to TRBD1. The CDR3 consists of 13 residues. Germline V gene lookup returns CDR1 SGHKS and CDR2 YYEKEE (reference sequence). The junction had 4 bases not matched to a gene; V was cut back by 5 bases and J by 3 bases. Written as DNA, the CDR3 is TGTGCCAGCAGGGGACAGGCCCTCTACGAGCAGTACTTC. Translating it yields CASRGQALYEQYF. The full variable domain, rest sourced from reference TRBV5-5 and TRBJ2-7, is DAGVTQSPTHLIKTRGQQVTLRCSPISGHKSVSWYQQVLGQGPQFIFQYYEKEERGRGNFPDRFSARQFPNYSSELNVNALLLGDSALYLCASRGQALYEQYFGPGTRLTVT.

The V and J genes are TRBV20-1 and TRBJ1-1; the D gene is possibly TRBD1 (6 bases). The CDR3 runs 13 residues. CDR1 and CDR2 (germline): DFQATT, SNEGSKA (reference sequence). V lost 0 bases, J lost 3 bases, and 8 bases lay in between. The CDR3 spells CSARETGYTEAFF. As DNA, the CDR3 is TGCAGTGCTAGAGAAACAGGGTACACTGAAGCTTTCTTT.

The J gene is TRBJ2-5, the V gene TRBV20-1; the match to TRBD2 covers 13 bases. Per the germline V gene, CDR1 is DFQATT and CDR2 is SNEGSKA (reference sequence). The CDR3 is 15 amino acids. V lost 6 bases, J lost 4 bases, and 8 bases stayed unmatched. Written as DNA, the CDR3 is TGCAGTGCCGGGACTAGCGGGATCGTAGGAGAGACCCAGTACTTC. This encodes CSAGTSGIVGETQYF.

V and J are TRBV6-1 and TRBJ2-7; D is possibly TRBD1 or TRBD2 (6 bases each). The CDR3 covers 14 residues. Trimming removed 9 bases at V and 2 bases at J, with 17 bases between. From germline, CDR1 is MNHNS and CDR2 SASEGT. CDR3 nucleotide sequence: TGTGCCAGTCGAAGGGGGGCAGGGACCTACGAGCAGTACTTC. It specifies CASRRGAGTYEQYF.

The gene calls are TRBV2 and TRBJ2-5; a weak D match, TRBD1 (5 bases). The CDR3 length is 17 residues. The V gene's germline CDR1 is SNHLY and CDR2 FYNNEI. Trimming shortened V by 0 bases and J by 0 bases, and 14 bases separated the two germline ends. The CDR3 is CASSEALLGLHQETQYF. DNA of the CDR3: TGTGCCAGCAGTGAAGCGCTTCTGGGGCTACACCAAGAGACCCAGTACTTC.

This clonotype was counted at least ten times. The chain couples TRBV12-3 or TRBV12-4 to TRBJ1-2, with a possible D match to TRBD1 (6 bases). The length of the CDR3 is 13 residues. The V end lost 7 bases, the J end lost 6 bases, and 15 bases lay between the germline ends. The CDR3 DNA reads as TGTGCCAGCACTTCACAGGGATCGGATGGCTACACCTTC. It translates to CASTSQGSDGYTF.

This clonotype was recorded many times. This chain connects TRBV7-3 to TRBJ2-7; 10 nucleotides align to TRBD2. CDR3 length: 15 residues. After removal of 1 base from V and 2 bases from J, the junction contained 2 bases not matched to a gene. Germline assignment: CDR1 SGHTA and CDR2 FQGTGA. This CDR3 is CASSLMGLAPYEQYF. CDR3 sequence (DNA): TGTGCCAGCAGCTTAATGGGACTAGCGCCCTACGAGCAGTACTTC.

In this sample, this clonotype turned up many times. The gene calls are TRBV15 and TRBJ2-3, with TRBD2 identical over 9 bases. Looked up from germline, CDR1 is LNHNV and CDR2 is YYDKDF (reference sequence). Trimming cost V 1 base and J 2 bases; bases outside gene matches: 4. This CDR3 comprises 16 residues. The CDR3 reads CATSRGASGATDTQYF. In nucleotides, the CDR3 is TGTGCCACCAGCAGAGGAGCTAGCGGGGCCACAGATACGCAGTATTTT.

This clonotype showed up many times. The V call is TRBV7-2, the J call TRBJ2-7; 13 positions agree with TRBD2. Germline V lookup: CDR1 SGHTA, CDR2 FQGNSA. V shed 1 base and J 0 bases; nucleotides not matched to a gene: 9. The CDR3 has 19 residues. The CDR3 DNA follows: TGTGCCAGCAGCTTAGACCCGACTAGCGGGGGGCACAACTCCTACGAGCAGTACTTC. This codes for CASSLDPTSGGHNSYEQYF.

The genes are TRBV4-1 and TRBJ2-7; D not resolved. Germline-derived CDR1 and CDR2 are MGHRA and YSYEKL. The CDR3 length is 18 residues. The V gene lost 0 bases and the J gene lost 2 bases, with 20 bases spanning the gap. The CDR3 sequence: CASSQDPSAGRSPYEQYF. DNA for the CDR3: TGCGCCAGCAGCCAAGATCCCTCGGCCGGGCGGTCCCCCTACGAGCAGTACTTC.

Note on this clonotype: Relative to the germline gene, one junction end is altered; a read error may explain this. The rearrangement joins TRBV28 to TRBJ1-2, with TRBD1 as a possible D gene (5 bases). The germline V gene encodes CDR1 MDHEN and CDR2 SYDVKM. The CDR3 has 15 amino acids. The CDR3 reads CASSSIGVANYGYSF. The CDR3 region has the DNA TGTGCCAGCAGCTCGATAGGGGTAGCTAACTATGGCTACAGCTTC.

This clonotype occurred many times. V is TRBV7-9 and J is TRBJ2-5; D unresolved. The length of the CDR3 is 13 residues. CDR1 is SEHNR, CDR2 FQNEAQ, per germline (reference sequence). V lost 5 bases, J lost 5 bases, and 12 bases lay in between. The CDR3 coding sequence is TGTGCCAGCAGCGCCTCGGAGATTGAGACCCAGTACTTC. Amino acid sequence: CASSASEIETQYF.

The chain uses TRBV27 and TRBJ2-3; the D gene could be TRBD1 or TRBD2 (6 bases each). Per germline, CDR1 MNHEY and CDR2 SMNVEV (reference sequence). CDR3 length equals 16 residues. V was shortened by 5 bases and J by 2 bases, with 17 bases between the two germline ends. The CDR3 sequence: CASSPSRGLNTDTQYF. The DNA for the CDR3 is TGTGCCAGCAGTCCTTCACGGGGGCTGAACACAGATACGCAGTATTTT.

Ten or more counts support this clonotype. The chain uses TRBV7-9 and TRBJ2-5, with 7 bases aligning to TRBD1. V gave up 5 bases and J gave up 4 bases; unmatched junction bases: 10. Per the germline V gene, CDR1 is SEHNR and CDR2 is FQNEAQ (reference sequence). The CDR3 is 15 amino acids. The DNA of the CDR3 is TGTGCCAGCAGCGGGACGACAGGGTCCGGAGAGACCCAGTACTTC. Its translation is CASSGTTGSGETQYF.

The chain uses TRBV29-1 and TRBJ2-5, with D perhaps matching TRBD1 or TRBD2 (5 bases each). This CDR3 contains 19 residues. The V end was cut by 8 bases, the J end by 4 bases, with 35 bases between. Germline loops: CDR1 SQVTM, CDR2 ANQGSEA. CDR3 DNA sequence: TGCAGCCCCCAAATCCTCCACACGACGGGGCCGCCGAGGGGAGAGACCCAGTACTTC. It codes for CSPQILHTTGPPRGETQYF.

J is TRBJ1-1 and V is TRBV4-2; 10 positions agree with TRBD1. The CDR3 has 15 amino acids. Germline V gives CDR1 LGHNA, CDR2 YNFKEQ. V gave up 2 bases and J gave up 7 bases; unmatched junction bases: 7. The CDR3 region has the DNA TGTGCCAGCAGCCAACCTGACAGGGGGCAAGGTGAAGCTTTCTTT. This encodes CASSQPDRGQGEAFF.

The chain recombines TRBV13 with TRBJ2-7; D is perhaps TRBD2 (5 bases). The CDR3 spans 15 residues. Germline values: CDR1 PRHDT, CDR2 FYEKMQ (reference sequence). V lost 5 bases and J 2 bases, leaving 16 bases between the germline ends. DNA for the CDR3: TGTGCCAGCAGCACCCTAGCAACGGCGACCTACGAGCAGTACTTC. This encodes CASSTLATATYEQYF.

In its sample, this clonotype was seen many times. The chain combines TRBV6-5 with TRBJ2-2; D is perhaps TRBD1 (6 bases). Trimming cost V 7 bases and J 1 base, with 16 bases left between them. This CDR3 is 16 amino acids long. Germline V gives CDR1 MNHEY, CDR2 SVGAGI. The CDR3 DNA reads as TGTGCCAGCACGCCGATCCCGGGACAGAACACCGGGGAGCTGTTTTTT. This translates into CASTPIPGQNTGELFF.

This clonotype came up a few times. The chain recombines TRBV4-1 with TRBJ1-4; the match to TRBD1 covers 10 bases. The CDR3 totals 18 residues. Germline V gene data show CDR1 as MGHRA and CDR2 as YSYEKL. V trimming: 0 bases; J trimming: 2 bases; junction bases outside the gene matches: 6. The CDR3 nucleotides read TGCGCCAGCAGCCAAGATGGAGACAGGGGGCTCACTAATGAAAAACTGTTTTTT. This codes for CASSQDGDRGLTNEKLFF.

This clonotype was found a few times. The chain joins TRBV29-1 to TRBJ1-2; D perhaps matches TRBD1 (5 bases). This CDR3 comprises 13 residues. Germline V gene lookup returns CDR1 SQVTM and CDR2 ANQGSEA. V gave up 4 bases and J gave up 3 bases, with 12 bases separating them. CDR3 in amino acids: CSVVVGGHYGYTF. CDR3 bases: TGCAGCGTTGTGGTTGGGGGTCACTATGGCTACACCTTC.

This clonotype was seen at least ten times. V is TRBV11-2 and J is TRBJ1-6, with a possible D match to TRBD1 (6 bases). The CDR3 has 15 residues. The germline V and J ends were trimmed by 7 bases and 4 bases, with 14 bases remaining between them. In germline, CDR1 is SGHAT, CDR2 FQNNGV. CDR3 sequence reads: CASTIPGQYNSPLHF. CDR3 in DNA: TGTGCCAGCACCATTCCCGGACAGTATAATTCACCCCTCCACTTT. Complete variable domain (other parts from reference TRBV11-2 and TRBJ1-6): EAGVAQSPRYKIIEKRQSVAFWCNPISGHATLYWYQQILGQGPKLLIQFQNNGVVDDSQLPKDRFSAERLKGVDSTLKIQPAKLEDSAVYLCASTIPGQYNSPLHFGNGTRLTVT.

This clonotype showed up many times. The chain has TRBV12-3 or TRBV12-4 and TRBJ2-1; 14 bases map to TRBD2. The V segment lost 6 bases and the J segment 2 bases; nucleotides outside the gene matches: 6. This CDR3 contains 17 residues. Written as DNA, the CDR3 is TGTGCCAGCAGCGGACTAGCGGGAGGAACCACCTACAATGAGCAGTTCTTC. This encodes CASSGLAGGTTYNEQFF.

As to this clonotype: Possible read error: a much larger clone is one base away. The J gene is TRBJ2-2, the V gene TRBV2; no reliable D call. This CDR3 is built from 12 residues. Looked up from germline, CDR1 is SNHLY and CDR2 is FYNNEI. With 7 bases removed from V and 1 base from J, the gap between germline ends came to 4 bases. Here the CDR3 reads CASIKNTGELFF. CDR3 bases: TGTGCCAGCATAAAGAACACCGGGGAGCTGTTTTTT.

This clonotype appeared many times. The rearrangement joins TRBV6-2 or TRBV6-3 to TRBJ2-7; 8 nucleotides match TRBD1. Germline values: CDR1 MNHEY, CDR2 SVGEGT. V dropped 4 bases and J dropped 3; count of bases not matched to a gene: 8. This CDR3 contains 15 residues. In DNA, the CDR3 is TGTGCCAGCAGTTTTGAAACGGGACAGGACTACGAGCAGTACTTC. This translates into CASSFETGQDYEQYF.

Only a few counts were recorded for this clonotype. This chain links TRBV13 with TRBJ2-2; no firm D call. CDR3 length: 15 residues. The germline V gene encodes CDR1 PRHDT and CDR2 FYEKMQ (reference sequence). Trimming stripped 1 base from V and 4 bases from J, with 10 bases between. CDR3 sequence reads: CASSLESSGTGELFF. The DNA of the CDR3 is TGTGCCAGCAGCTTAGAGTCATCGGGCACCGGGGAGCTGTTTTTT.

This clonotype was detected only a few times. The rearrangement joins TRBV7-9 to TRBJ2-3, with TRBD2 as a possible D gene (5 bases). Deletions cut 2 bases from V and 2 bases from J, with 11 bases between. This CDR3 contains 15 residues. CDR1 SEHNR and CDR2 FQNEAQ come from the germline V gene (reference sequence). In DNA, the CDR3 is TGTGCCAGCAGCTTAACGAGGGCTTCCACAGATACGCAGTATTTT. Translation gives CASSLTRASTDTQYF. Variable domain in full (rest from reference TRBV7-9 and TRBJ2-3): DTGVSQNPRHKITKRGQNVTFRCDPISEHNRLYWYRQTLGQGPEFLTYFQNEAQLEKSRLLSDRFSAERPKGSFSTLEIQRTEQGDSAMYLCASSLTRASTDTQYFGPGTRLTVL.

J is TRBJ2-3 and V is TRBV10-3; D is possibly TRBD2 (7 bases). This CDR3 comprises 16 residues. Germline V gene sequence: CDR1 ENHRY, CDR2 SYGVKD. V lost 8 bases and J lost 4, with 22 bases in between. CDR3 in DNA: TGTGCCATCTCAGACGGGGGGCAGGGAAAGGCAGATACGCAGTATTTT. It specifies CAISDGGQGKADTQYF.

The rearrangement uses TRBV4-2 and TRBJ2-7; 8 nucleotides align to TRBD2. The CDR3 sequence is 15 residues long. The J segment lost 4 bases and the V segment lost 3 bases, leaving 8 bases of the junction unmatched. Germline values: CDR1 LGHNA, CDR2 YNFKEQ. In nucleotides, the CDR3 is TGTGCCAGCAGCCAGGTTGGAGCGGGAGTATACGAGCAGTACTTC. Protein product: CASSQVGAGVYEQYF.

This clonotype was detected only a few times. CDR3 nucleotide sequence: TGTGCCAGTAGTATTGGCGGGAGGGGGGAGCTGTTTTTT. Its protein is CASSIGGRGELFF. V usage is TRBV19 and J usage is TRBJ2-2; 8 bases line up with TRBD2. Germline-derived CDR1 and CDR2 are LNHDA and SQIVND (reference sequence). Unmatched junction bases numbered 2, after V lost 3 bases and J lost 8 bases. This CDR3 region has 13 residues. Full variable domain (outside the CDR3, taken from reference TRBV19 and TRBJ2-2): DGGITQSPKYLFRKEGQNVTLSCEQNLNHDAMYWYRQDPGQGLRLIYYSQIVNDFQKGDIAEGYSVSREKKESFPLTVTSAQKNPTAFYLCASSIGGRGELFFGEGSRLTVL.

In nucleotides, the CDR3 is TGTGCCAGCAGTTTAAGCTCGGGCAATCAGCCCCAGCATTTT. Its translation is CASSLSSGNQPQHF. This sequence joins TRBV27 and TRBJ1-5; D gene uncertain. V was trimmed by 2 bases and J by 2 bases, leaving 7 bases between them. This CDR3 has 14 residues. CDR1 is MNHEY, CDR2 SMNVEV, per germline (reference sequence).

This rearrangement joins TRBV20-1 to TRBJ2-7; 11 bases match TRBD2. The V gene's germline CDR1 is DFQATT and CDR2 SNEGSKA (reference sequence). The CDR3 consists of 17 residues. The junction had 15 bases not matched to a gene; V was cut back by 4 bases and J by 4 bases. The CDR3 loop reads CSANLRLAGLSLYEQYF. The CDR3, as DNA: TGCAGTGCTAACCTCCGACTAGCGGGGCTCTCCTTGTACGAGCAGTACTTC.

This clonotype was counted at least ten times. V usage is TRBV7-9 and J usage is TRBJ1-4, with D uncertain. The CDR3 sequence is 16 residues long. CDR1 is SEHNR and CDR2 is FQNEAQ in the germline V gene (reference sequence). Deletions cut 4 bases from V and 8 bases from J, with 20 bases between. CDR3 nucleotides: TGTGCCAGCAGCTCACCGAAACCACGTCAGAGGGAAAAACTGTTTTTT. Amino acids: CASSSPKPRQREKLFF.